A selection of T cell receptor beta chains follows, all from one sample in a study of beta chain features in type 1 diabetes. Sequenced by immunoSEQ multiplex PCR; TCRdb stores in-frame clones only, minus some. Of approximately 15,000 clones detected, roughly 76% appear once; the ten largest clones hold around 0.3%. Sequenced input: stem cell memory CD4+ T cells from blood. The receptor source for this set is a woman younger than 35 with type 1 diabetes. CDR3s include the opening cysteine and the closing phenylalanine or tryptophan. D genes are given only for firm matches. Clone size is not always given. Where it is, it says once, few, many or a class for expanded clones.

size | J | V | D | DNA | CDR3
once | TRBJ2-7 | TRBV30 | TRBD2 | TGTGCCTGGAGACTAGCGGGAGTCTCCTACGAGCAGTACTTC | CAWRLAGVSYEQYF
NA | TRBJ2-7 | TRBV7-2 | NA | TGTGCCAGCAGCTTACAACTAGTGTCCTACGAGCAGTACTTC | CASSLQLVSYEQYF
NA | TRBJ2-3 | TRBV11-2 | TRBD2 | TGTGCCAGCAGCTTAGATGAGGGACTAGCGAGAAAAGATACGCAGTATTTT | CASSLDEGLARKDTQYF
NA | TRBJ2-1 | TRBV4-2 | NA | TGTGCCAGCAGCCAAGGGGTCAGGGGCGATGAGCAGTTCTTC | CASSQGVRGDEQFF
NA | TRBJ1-2 | TRBV18 | NA | TGTGCCAGCTCACCAGTGAGGGACTATGGCTACACCTTC | CASSPVRDYGYTF
NA | TRBJ2-3 | TRBV19 | TRBD1 | TGTGCCAGTAGGAGAACAGGGGGAGATACGCAGTATTTT | CASRRTGGDTQYF
NA | TRBJ2-1 | TRBV7-9 | NA | TGTGCCAGCAGCCTAACGGGTAATGAGCAGTTCTTC | CASSLTGNEQFF
NA | TRBJ1-2 | TRBV19 | NA | TGTGCCAGTAGTGAGCAGGGCAACTATGGCTACACCTTC | CASSEQGNYGYTF
NA | TRBJ1-1 | TRBV5-4 | NA | TGTGCCAGCAGCTTGTACAGGGCCATGAACACTGAAGCTTTCTTT | CASSLYRAMNTEAFF
NA | TRBJ2-3 | TRBV4-3 | TRBD2 | TGCGCCAGCAGCCAAGGTCGCCTAGCGGGAGGGCCTTACACAGATACGCAGTATTTT | CASSQGRLAGGPYTDTQYF
NA | TRBJ1-1 | TRBV2 | NA | TGTGCCAGCAGGGAAACAGGGTTTACTGAAGCTTTCTTT | CASRETGFTEAFF
NA | TRBJ2-2 | TRBV18 | NA | TGTGCCAGCTCAGGCGCGGCCGGAGGGGAGCTGTTTTTT | CASSGAAGGELFF
NA | TRBJ2-6 | TRBV5-8 | TRBD1 | TGTGCCAGCAGCTTAATACAGGGGGCGAACCTCCTGACTTTC | CASSLIQGANLLTF
NA | TRBJ2-1 | TRBV5-1 | NA | TGCGCCAGCAGCTTGGTTGGGGGAGGTATTTACAATGAGCAGTTCTTC | CASSLVGGGIYNEQFF
NA | TRBJ1-2 | TRBV9 | TRBD1 | TGTGCCAGCAGCCGAGGGACAGGTCCTTTCTATGGCTACACCTTC | CASSRGTGPFYGYTF
NA | TRBJ2-1 | TRBV27 | NA | TGTGCCAGCGAGGGTCTTTTCGGGGGTGAGCAGTTCTTC | CASEGLFGGEQFF
few | TRBJ2-1 | TRBV9 | NA | TGTGCCAGCAGCGTAGCAGGGGCCCAATACAATGAGCAGTTCTTC | CASSVAGAQYNEQFF
NA | TRBJ2-3 | TRBV7-8 | NA | TGTGCCAGCAGCTGGGAGGCAGATACGCAGTATTTT | CASSWEADTQYF
NA | TRBJ2-7 | TRBV19 | TRBD1 | TGTGCCAGTCGGAAACAGGGGTGGTCCTACGAGCAGTACTTC | CASRKQGWSYEQYF
NA | TRBJ1-1 | TRBV5-1 | NA | TGCGCCAGCAGCCACGGACAGTTTTGGGGCACTGAAGCTTTCTTT | CASSHGQFWGTEAFF
few | TRBJ2-1 | TRBV4-3 | TRBD2 | TGCGCCAGCAGCCCAGGCGCGGGGAGGGCCCAGGAGCAGTTCTTC | CASSPGAGRAQEQFF
few | TRBJ2-1 | TRBV5-1 | NA | TGCGCCAGCAGATTAGTCTGGAATGAGCAGTTCTTC | CASRLVWNEQFF
NA | TRBJ2-2 | TRBV18 | NA | TGTGCCAGCTCACCACCGGCACACCTTCCAAACACCGGGGAGCTGTTTTTT | CASSPPAHLPNTGELFF
NA | TRBJ2-7 | TRBV9 | TRBD2 | TGTGCCAGCAGCGTAGGTAGTAGCGGGAGAAGGCACGAGCAGTACTTC | CASSVGSSGRRHEQYF
NA | TRBJ2-7 | TRBV19 | NA | TGTGCCAGTAGTATAGTCGGGGGAACCCTATACTACGAGCAGTACTTC | CASSIVGGTLYYEQYF
NA | TRBJ2-2 | TRBV12-5 | TRBD2 | TGTGCTAGTGGTTTGGTACTAGCGGGGAACACCGGGGAGCTGTTTTTT | CASGLVLAGNTGELFF
NA | TRBJ2-1 | TRBV11-2 | TRBD2 | TGTGCCAGCAGCTTAACTAGCGGGGGAAGCGGTGAGCAGTTCTTC | CASSLTSGGSGEQFF
few | TRBJ1-5 | TRBV30 | NA | TGTGCCTGGAGTCCTGGTAGAAACAATCAGCCCCAGCATTTT | CAWSPGRNNQPQHF
few | TRBJ2-1 | TRBV5-1 | TRBD2 | TGCGCCAGCGGACGGGGTAGCGGGGACAATGAGCAGTTCTTC | CASGRGSGDNEQFF
NA | TRBJ2-5 | TRBV2 | TRBD2 | TGTGCCAGCAAGGGACTAGCGGGAGTTACAGTGACCCAGTACTTC | CASKGLAGVTVTQYF
NA | TRBJ2-1 | TRBV14 | NA | TGTGCCAGCAGCCAGTGGCGGGGCCTCTACAATGAGCAGTTCTTC | CASSQWRGLYNEQFF
once | TRBJ2-1 | TRBV4-1 | TRBD2 | TGCGCCAGCAGCCCAGCAGGGACTACTAACAATGAGCAGTTCTTC | CASSPAGTTNNEQFF
NA | TRBJ2-3 | TRBV29-1 | TRBD1 | TGCAGCGTTCAGGACAGGCTGTATGCGCAGTATTTT | CSVQDRLYAQYF
NA | TRBJ2-1 | TRBV7-9 | TRBD2 | TGTGCCAGCAGCCCAGGACTAGCGGGAGGTGTTGATGAGCAGTTCTTC | CASSPGLAGGVDEQFF
NA | TRBJ2-5 | TRBV10-1 | NA | TGCGCCAGCAGTGAGTCGGGAACGGGAGAGCTCGGGACCCAGTACTTC | CASSESGTGELGTQYF
NA | TRBJ2-5 | TRBV19 | TRBD2 | TGTGCCAGTAGTATAATATCGACTAGCGGGAGGAAGACCCAGTACTTC | CASSIISTSGRKTQYF
NA | TRBJ2-3 | TRBV28 | TRBD1 | TGTGCCAGCAGTGTGAATTTAATGGACAGGGCCACAGATACGCAGTATTTT | CASSVNLMDRATDTQYF
NA | TRBJ2-1 | TRBV28 | TRBD2 | TGTGCCAGCAGTGCCCTAGCGGGAGTCCCCTACAATGAGCAGTTCTTC | CASSALAGVPYNEQFF
NA | TRBJ2-1 | TRBV5-8 | NA | TGTGCCAGCAGTCACGGGACAGCGGGGGCCAATGAGCAGTTCTTC | CASSHGTAGANEQFF
NA | TRBJ2-3 | TRBV7-9 | TRBD2 | TGTGCCAGCAGTGAACCACTAGCGGGAGTAACTTCTAGCACAGATACGCAGTATTTT | CASSEPLAGVTSSTDTQYF
NA | TRBJ1-5 | TRBV15 | TRBD1 | TGTGCCACCAGCAGAGTAGGGGGCCAAGTTAGCAATCAGCCCCAGCATTTT | CATSRVGGQVSNQPQHF
NA | TRBJ2-5 | TRBV5-1 | TRBD2 | TGCGCCAGCAGCCCGCCCCGAGGACTAGCGGGACAAGAGACCCAGTACTTC | CASSPPRGLAGQETQYF
NA | TRBJ2-1 | TRBV7-2 | TRBD2 | TGTGCCAGCACCTTTAGCGGGAATGGAAATGAGCAGTTCTTC | CASTFSGNGNEQFF
NA | TRBJ2-1 | TRBV21-1 | NA | TGTGCCAGCCGCCGGGACAGCCAGTACAATGAGCAGTTCTTC | CASRRDSQYNEQFF
once | TRBJ2-1 | TRBV4-2 | NA | TGTGCCAGCAGCCAAGAGCTCCTGTCGGATGAGCAGTTCTTC | CASSQELLSDEQFF